The 25 T cell receptor beta chains listed next were all sequenced from one sample in a study of blood T cell repertoires in COVID-19. Sequencing was performed with immunoSEQ multiplex PCR; in TCRdb, only in-frame clones are kept and a portion is missing. Of about 150,000 clones listed, approximately 85% are singletons. The sequencing sample was made of PBMCs or T cells enriched from blood (not recorded which). Source of these receptors: a woman aged 45-60 years with acute COVID-19.

The chain carries TRBV11-3 and TRBJ2-7, with D possibly TRBD1 on 5 matching bases. With 3 bases removed from V and 5 bases from J, the gap between germline ends came to 11 bases. The length of the CDR3 is 13 residues. Germline values: CDR1 SGHNT, CDR2 YENEEA. The DNA for the CDR3 is TGTGCCAGCAGCTTCCCAGGGATAAACGAGCAGTACTTC. Residues: CASSFPGINEQYF. Looking up the rest from reference TRBV11-3 and TRBJ2-7 gives the full variable domain: EAGVVQSPRYKIIEKKQPVAFWCNPISGHNTLYWYLQNLGQGPELLIRYENEEAVDDSQLPKDRFSAERLKGVDSTLKIQPAELGDSAVYLCASSFPGINEQYFGPGTRLTVT.

CDR3 protein: CASSLESTDTQYF. The CDR3 DNA is TGTGCCAGCAGCTTAGAGTCCACAGATACGCAGTATTTT. This chain links TRBV7-3 with TRBJ2-3; D call uncertain. V lost 2 bases, J lost 2 bases, and 5 bases lay in between. Germline CDR1 is SGHTA and CDR2 is FQGTGA. The CDR3 length is 13 residues.

This clone was observed a few times. This chain links TRBV18 with TRBJ2-7; 7 bases line up with TRBD2. The CDR3 is made up of 14 amino acids. J was trimmed by 7 bases and V by 3 bases; bases with no gene match: 9. In germline, CDR1 is KGHSH, CDR2 LQKENI. The CDR3 nucleotides are TGTGCCAGCTCACCCTTGCGGGGACTACGGGAGCAGTACTTC. Amino acids: CASSPLRGLREQYF.

This clone was recorded a few times. The chain couples TRBV5-4 to TRBJ2-1; maybe TRBD2 (7 bases). The CDR3 is made up of 14 amino acids. The ends were cut back, 3 bases at V and 2 bases at J, with 9 bases in the middle. In germline, CDR1 is SGHNT, CDR2 YYREEE (reference sequence). CDR3 coding DNA: TGTGCCAGCAGCTGGGGGGGGCCCTACAATGAGCAGTTCTTC. It encodes CASSWGGPYNEQFF.

The chain joins TRBV28 to TRBJ1-5; 7 nucleotides align to TRBD1. CDR3 length equals 17 residues. Unmatched junction bases numbered 6, after V lost 1 base and J lost 0 bases. Germline assignment: CDR1 MDHEN and CDR2 SYDVKM. CDR3 sequence reads: CASSLSPGTDSNQPQHF. CDR3 in DNA: TGTGCCAGCAGTTTATCTCCCGGGACAGATAGCAATCAGCCCCAGCATTTT.

The chain carries TRBV14 and TRBJ1-2; D remains unclear. Germline-derived CDR1 and CDR2 are SGHDN and FVKESK. This CDR3 is 13 amino acids long. The V end was cut by 1 base, the J end by 4 bases, with 7 bases between. The CDR3: CASSQAPRYGYTF. In nucleotides, the CDR3 is TGTGCCAGCAGCCAAGCGCCGCGCTATGGCTACACCTTC.

The J gene is TRBJ2-7, the V gene TRBV10-1; the match to TRBD2 covers 10 bases. Germline loops: CDR1 WNHNN, CDR2 SYGVQD (reference sequence). CDR3 size: 13 residues. V lost 6 bases to trimming and J lost 6 bases; unmatched junction nucleotides: 5. This CDR3 reads CASSSSGSGEQYF. CDR3 bases: TGCGCCAGCAGCTCTAGCGGGAGTGGCGAGCAGTACTTC.

This clone was seen more than once but under ten times. The rearrangement uses TRBV9 and TRBJ1-1; 10 nucleotides line up with TRBD1. This CDR3 spans 17 amino acids. Per the germline V gene, CDR1 is SGDLS and CDR2 is YYNGEE. Trimming cost V 0 bases and J 0 bases; bases outside gene matches: 5. The CDR3 protein is CASSVGTGGSLNTEAFF. CDR3 nucleotide sequence: TGTGCCAGCAGCGTAGGGACAGGGGGTTCGTTGAACACTGAAGCTTTCTTT.

This chain links TRBV10-3 with TRBJ1-1; TRBD1 might be the D (5 bases). This CDR3 region has 13 residues. Trimming left V 7 bases short and J 5 bases short, with 14 bases between. The germline V gene has CDR1 ENHRY and CDR2 SYGVKD. In DNA, the CDR3 is TGTGCCATCAACAGCGACCAGGGTACTGAAGCTTTCTTT. Translating it yields CAINSDQGTEAFF.

This chain connects TRBV4-1 to TRBJ2-1; 8 bases match TRBD1. The germline gives CDR1 MGHRA, CDR2 YSYEKL. The CDR3 totals 16 residues. J was trimmed by 4 bases and V by 3 bases; bases with no gene match: 8. As DNA, the CDR3 is TGCGCCAGCAGCCATGCTGACAGGGGTTCTTACAATGAGCAGTTCTTC. Protein sequence: CASSHADRGSYNEQFF.

The rearrangement uses TRBV3-1 (or the pseudogene TRBV3-2) and TRBJ1-6, with D unresolved. CDR3 length: 18 amino acids. The germline V and J ends were trimmed by 0 bases and 10 bases, with 22 bases remaining between them. Germline CDR1 is LGHDT and CDR2 is YNNKEL (reference sequence). The CDR3 DNA reads TGTGCCAGCAGCCAAGACCCCGAGTGGGTCGCTATCGGGTCACCCCTCCACTTT. Translating it yields CASSQDPEWVAIGSPLHF.

The chain uses TRBV24-1 and TRBJ2-7, with D tentatively TRBD1 (5 bases). CDR1 and CDR2 from the germline V gene are KGHDR and SFDVKD. Trimming pared 3 bases from V and 2 bases from J, leaving 10 bases between. The CDR3 is made up of 14 amino acids. CDR3 loop: CATSDLTGPYEQYF. In DNA, the CDR3 is TGTGCCACCAGTGATCTAACAGGACCCTACGAGCAGTACTTC.

This sequence joins TRBV2 and TRBJ2-1, with D maybe TRBD1 (6 bases). V was clipped by 4 bases and J by 0 bases, with 13 bases between them. The CDR3 totals 16 residues. Germline lookup yields CDR1 SNHLY and CDR2 FYNNEI. CDR3 nucleotides: TGTGCCAGCAGTGCCCAGGGGTTGAGCTCCTACAATGAGCAGTTCTTC. This codes for CASSAQGLSSYNEQFF. The entire variable domain, with the rest obtained from reference TRBV2 and TRBJ2-1, is as follows: EPEVTQTPSHQVTQMGQEVILRCVPISNHLYFYWYRQILGQKVEFLVSFYNNEISEKSEIFDDQFSVERPDGSNFTLKIRSTKLEDSAMYFCASSAQGLSSYNEQFFGPGTRLTVL.

This rearrangement joins TRBV29-1 to TRBJ2-1; 7 positions match TRBD2. Trimming cost V 4 bases and J 6 bases; bases outside gene matches: 9. The germline CDR1 and CDR2 sequences are SQVTM and ANQGSEA. This CDR3 has 14 residues. DNA of the CDR3: TGCAGCGTTGCCCTGACTAGCTTCCGCAATGAGCAGTTCTTC. Protein sequence: CSVALTSFRNEQFF.

This chain joins TRBV19 and TRBJ2-5; 8 bases line up with TRBD2. Germline V gives CDR1 LNHDA, CDR2 SQIVND (reference sequence). V lost 5 bases and J lost 5; bases outside the gene matches: 10. This CDR3 comprises 15 residues. The CDR3: CASSPPGLGGETQYF. CDR3 sequence (DNA): TGTGCCAGTAGTCCACCGGGACTAGGAGGGGAGACCCAGTACTTC. The full variable domain, its missing parts supplied by reference TRBV19 and TRBJ2-5, is DGGITQSPKYLFRKEGQNVTLSCEQNLNHDAMYWYRQDPGQGLRLIYYSQIVNDFQKGDIAEGYSVSREKKESFPLTVTSAQKNPTAFYLCASSPPGLGGETQYFGPGTRLLVL.

The rearrangement uses TRBV7-8 and TRBJ1-2; TRBD1 is a possible D gene (6 bases). The germline V gene encodes CDR1 SGHVS and CDR2 FQNEAQ. V lost 1 base and J 8 bases, leaving 20 bases between the germline ends. The CDR3 length is 16 residues. Here the CDR3 DNA reads TGTGCCAGCAGCTTAGTTGAGCAGGGGCCGGGCAGAGGCTACACCTTC. Translated, it gives CASSLVEQGPGRGYTF.

This clone has only a few counts. The DNA of the CDR3 is TGCGCCAGCAGCTTGGGGGACAGTGCTAACTATGGCTACACCTTC. Encoded protein: CASSLGDSANYGYTF. This chain uses TRBV5-1 with TRBJ1-2; TRBD1 agrees at 7 bases. CDR3 size: 15 residues. After removal of 0 bases from V and 0 bases from J, the junction contained 2 bases not matched to a gene. CDR1 is SGHRS, CDR2 YFSETQ, per germline.

This chain joins TRBV2 and TRBJ1-5, with 7 nucleotides matching TRBD1. This CDR3 comprises 15 residues. Looked up from germline, CDR1 is SNHLY and CDR2 is FYNNEI. Losses at the gene ends were 3 bases for V and 11 bases for J; bases not matched to a gene: 13. The CDR3 nucleotides read TGTGCCAGCAGTGACGGGGACAGCCGACGCGGAGCCCAGCATTTT. Amino acids: CASSDGDSRRGAQHF.

CDR3 bases: TGTGCCAGCAGCTTCTATACCTATTTCCGGGACACCGGCTCCTACGAGCAGTACTTC. Translating it yields CASSFYTYFRDTGSYEQYF. The chain employs TRBV7-8 and TRBJ2-7; D might be TRBD1 (6 bases). Germline V gives CDR1 SGHVS, CDR2 FQNEAQ. V was clipped by 3 bases and J by 0 bases, with 24 bases between them. This CDR3 contains 19 residues.

This chain connects TRBV4-2 to TRBJ1-5; maybe TRBD1 (6 bases). The germline V gene encodes CDR1 LGHNA and CDR2 YNFKEQ. This CDR3 is built from 15 residues. Trimming left V 2 bases short and J 7 bases short, with 15 bases between. The CDR3 DNA follows: TGTGCCAGCAGCCAACTTACAGGGAATCAGCAGCCCCAGCATTTT. This translates into CASSQLTGNQQPQHF.

The chain employs TRBV6-5 and TRBJ1-1, with D uncertain. This CDR3 contains 15 residues. Trimming took off 0 bases at V and 4 bases at J, with 12 bases between the two ends. Germline CDR1 and CDR2: MNHEY and SVGAGI. In DNA form, the CDR3 reads TGTGCCAGCAGTTACTCGGCTCCCTCTGCCACTGAAGCTTTCTTT. Translation: CASSYSAPSATEAFF.

In this sample, this clone turned up once. This sequence joins TRBV21-1 and TRBJ2-7; the table assigns TRBD1, which was not confirmed against the DNA. TRBV21-1 is listed as a pseudogene. The length of the CDR3 is 15 residues. The CDR3 DNA reads as TGTGCCAGCAGCAAAGGGGGGCTAGTGGGTTACGAGCAGTACTTC. Residues: CASSKGGLVGYEQYF.

This chain uses TRBV15 with TRBJ2-5; TRBD2 matches 14 bases. V lost 5 bases, J lost 5 bases, and 13 bases stayed unmatched. Germline loops: CDR1 LNHNV, CDR2 YYDKDF (reference sequence). The CDR3 contains 18 residues. The CDR3 DNA reads TGTGCCACCAGCGACGGGACTAGCGGGAGCAGTACCCGGGAGACCCAGTACTTC. Translating gives CATSDGTSGSSTRETQYF.

V and J are TRBV19 and TRBJ1-3, with 7 bases identical to TRBD1. After removal of 6 bases from V and 4 bases from J, the junction contained 6 bases not matched to a gene. The CDR3 runs 14 residues. Germline V gives CDR1 LNHDA, CDR2 SQIVND (reference sequence). CDR3 region: CASREQGKGNTIYF. The CDR3, as DNA: TGTGCCAGTAGGGAACAGGGGAAAGGAAACACCATATATTTT.

In DNA, the CDR3 is TGTGCCAGCAGCTTAGGCGGTAGCGGGGCACTATCGACCGGCTACACCTTC. Its protein is CASSLGGSGALSTGYTF. This sequence joins TRBV7-3 and TRBJ1-2; possible D gene TRBD1, 5 bases. Per germline, CDR1 SGHTA and CDR2 FQGTGA. The CDR3 extends over 17 amino acids. Trimming took off 2 bases at V and 8 bases at J, with 24 bases between the two ends.